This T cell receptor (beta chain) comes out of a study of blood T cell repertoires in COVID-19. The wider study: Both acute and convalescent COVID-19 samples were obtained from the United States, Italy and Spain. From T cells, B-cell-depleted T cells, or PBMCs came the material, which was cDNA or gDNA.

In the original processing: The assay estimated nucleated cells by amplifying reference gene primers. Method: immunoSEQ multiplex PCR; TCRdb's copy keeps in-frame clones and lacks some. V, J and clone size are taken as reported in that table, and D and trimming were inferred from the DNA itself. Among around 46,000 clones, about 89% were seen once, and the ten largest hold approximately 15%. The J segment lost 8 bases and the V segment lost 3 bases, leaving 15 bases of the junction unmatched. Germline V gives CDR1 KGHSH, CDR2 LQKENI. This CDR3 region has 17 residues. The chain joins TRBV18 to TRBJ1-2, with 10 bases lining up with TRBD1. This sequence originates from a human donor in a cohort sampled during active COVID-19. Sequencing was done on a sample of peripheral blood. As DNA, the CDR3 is TGTGCCAGCTCACCCGGGACAGGGGCGCGAGGACTTGGAGGCTACACCTTC. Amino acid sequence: CASSPGTGARGLGGYTF.